Listed here is a single T cell receptor beta chain. Generated by immunoSEQ multiplex PCR, the TCRdb table keeps only in-frame clones and is missing some. The sample shows roughly 340,000 clones, more than 75% of them seen only once. CDR1 is MDHEN and CDR2 is SYDVKM in the germline V gene. The CDR3 length is 15 residues. Losses at the gene ends were 6 bases for V and 3 bases for J; bases not matched to a gene: 6. These data come from a study of blood T cell repertoires in COVID-19. The chain is built from TRBV28 and TRBJ2-2; 8 bases align to TRBD1. The source of this sequence is a young woman who had recovered from COVID-19. The sample consisted of peripheral blood. Here the CDR3 reads CASRVADRDTGELFF. In nucleotides, the CDR3 is TGTGCCAGCAGGGTCGCGGACAGGGACACCGGGGAGCTGTTTTTT.